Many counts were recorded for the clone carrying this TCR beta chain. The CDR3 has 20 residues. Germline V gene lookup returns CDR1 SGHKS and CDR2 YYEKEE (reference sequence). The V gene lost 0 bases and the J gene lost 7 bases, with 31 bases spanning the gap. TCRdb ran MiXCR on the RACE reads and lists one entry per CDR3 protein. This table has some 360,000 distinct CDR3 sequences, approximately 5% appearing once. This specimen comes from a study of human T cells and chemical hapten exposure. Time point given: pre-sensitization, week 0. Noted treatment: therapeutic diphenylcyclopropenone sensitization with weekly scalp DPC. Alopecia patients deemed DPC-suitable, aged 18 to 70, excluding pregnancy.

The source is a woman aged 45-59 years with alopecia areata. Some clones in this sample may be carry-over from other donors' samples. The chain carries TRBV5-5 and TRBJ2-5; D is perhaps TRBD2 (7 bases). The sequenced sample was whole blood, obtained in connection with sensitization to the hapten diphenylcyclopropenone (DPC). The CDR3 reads CASSLVVAGATFGSRGTQYF. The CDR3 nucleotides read TGTGCCAGCAGCTTGGTTGTGGCGGGGGCCACATTTGGTAGCAGAGGGACCCAGTACTTC.